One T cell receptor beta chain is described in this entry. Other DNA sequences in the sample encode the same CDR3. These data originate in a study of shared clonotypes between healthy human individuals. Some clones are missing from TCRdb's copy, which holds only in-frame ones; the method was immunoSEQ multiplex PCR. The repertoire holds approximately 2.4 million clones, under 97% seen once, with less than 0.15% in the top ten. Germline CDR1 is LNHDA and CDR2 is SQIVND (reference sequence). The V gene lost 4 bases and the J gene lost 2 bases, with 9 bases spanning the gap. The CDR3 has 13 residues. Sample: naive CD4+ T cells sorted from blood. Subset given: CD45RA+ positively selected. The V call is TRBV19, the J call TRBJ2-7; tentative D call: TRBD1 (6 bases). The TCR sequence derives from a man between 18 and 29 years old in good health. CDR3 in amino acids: CASSTGHTYEQYF. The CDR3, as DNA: TGTGCCAGTAGTACGGGACATACCTACGAGCAGTACTTC.